Only one count was recorded for the clone carrying this TCR beta chain. Methods used by the authors: Quantification of nucleated cells was approximated via reference gene primer amplification. The repertoire was sequenced with immunoSEQ multiplex PCR; TCRdb's copy has only in-frame clones and lacks some. V and J calls and clone size come straight from that table; D and trimming were deduced from the DNA. The data hold some 180,000 clones, with 76% observed a single time. This record comes from a study of blood T cell repertoires in COVID-19. Background on the study: Samples representing acute and convalescent COVID-19 were sourced from the United States, Italy and Spain.

The CDR3 is 15 amino acids. Germline CDR1 and CDR2: SGDLS and YYNGEE. V was clipped by 0 bases and J by 3 bases, with 9 bases between them. Sequenced material: peripheral blood. The receptor was isolated from a woman between 50 and 59 years old with active or convalescent COVID-19. The genes are TRBV9 and TRBJ2-2; D might be TRBD2 (5 bases). As DNA, the CDR3 is TGTGCCAGCAGCGTAGCTGGGAGCGACACCGGGGAGCTGTTTTTT. It yields the protein CASSVAGSDTGELFF.